This record covers a single T cell receptor beta chain. Its antigen is currently unknown. Generated by immunoSEQ multiplex PCR, the TCRdb table keeps only in-frame clones and is missing some. The sample carries approximately 150,000 clones, approximately 94% recorded once. The data derive from a study of T cell responses to AZD1222 COVID-19 vaccine. As for the study in general: Combined were second doses at about 4 or about 12 weeks.

Study-wide results and caveats: Among the donors, most were white British and more were female, and clonal diversity was possibly underestimated. A rise in Spike-specific TCR breadth and depth followed two AZD1222 doses. Baseline serology detected seropositivity in only a handful of AZD1222 recipients.

In germline, CDR1 is SNHLY, CDR2 FYNNEI. Trimming pared 2 bases from V and 6 bases from J, leaving 10 bases between. CDR3 length: 14 residues. The sequence was obtained from an adult in good health. The chain couples TRBV2 to TRBJ1-4; tentatively, D is TRBD1 (6 bases). The sample consisted of peripheral blood, taken on day 0 of AZD1222 vaccination. The CDR3 region has the DNA TGTGCCAGCAGTGAAAGGGGGGCGGATGAAAAACTGTTTTTT. Residues: CASSERGADEKLFF.